These 11 T cell receptor beta chains came from one sample sequenced in a study of shared clonotypes between healthy human individuals. Assay: immunoSEQ multiplex PCR; the TCRdb copy retains only in-frame clones and omits some. The sample includes 2 million to 2.5 million clones, 93% of them seen just once. Specimen: naive CD4+ T cells from PBMCs. Subset reported: CD45RA+ positively selected. Receptor source: a man between 18 and 29 years old in good health. Some clones in this sample may be carry-over from other donors' samples.

J is TRBJ1-2 and V is TRBV6-6; D is ambiguous. This CDR3 region has 13 residues. From germline, CDR1 is MNHNY and CDR2 SVGAGI (reference sequence). With 6 bases removed from V and 8 bases from J, the gap between germline ends came to 16 bases. CDR3 protein: CASSPPRTRGYTF. Written as DNA, the CDR3 is TGTGCCAGCAGCCCTCCCAGGACTCGGGGCTACACCTTC.

The J gene is TRBJ1-2, the V gene TRBV5-1; a weak D match, TRBD1 (5 bases). Between the trimmed V and J ends, which lost 1 base and 2 bases, there was a span of 12 bases. The CDR3 consists of 15 residues. The germline gives CDR1 SGHRS, CDR2 YFSETQ. The chain's CDR3 is CASSLSPGSNYGYTF. The CDR3 nucleotides are TGCGCCAGCAGCTTGTCGCCAGGGTCGAACTATGGCTACACCTTC.

This clone was observed once. V gene TRBV6-1 combines with J gene TRBJ1-5; D unclear. This CDR3 region has 12 residues. The V and J ends lost 0 bases and 10 bases respectively, with 7 bases between them. Per germline, CDR1 MNHNS and CDR2 SASEGT. CDR3 nucleotides: TGTGCCAGCAGTGAAGCGAAGGGCCCCCAGCATTTT. Translation gives CASSEAKGPQHF.

The V call is TRBV7-9, the J call TRBJ2-6; 8 bases are shared with TRBD2. The V gene end was trimmed by 3 bases and the J gene end by 3 bases; junction bases not matched to a gene: 10. The CDR3 contains 18 residues. In germline, CDR1 is SEHNR, CDR2 FQNEAQ (reference sequence). The CDR3 spells CASSFTGRGGLGANVLTF. The CDR3 DNA reads as TGTGCCAGCAGCTTCACGGGACGGGGGGGCCTTGGGGCCAACGTCCTGACTTTC.

On this clone: The final CDR3 position lacks the conserved phenylalanine or tryptophan, pointing to a likely read error. The chain uses TRBV15 and TRBJ1-2, with D perhaps TRBD1 (5 bases). This CDR3 has 15 residues. Germline V gene lookup returns CDR1 LNHNV and CDR2 YYDKDF (reference sequence). The V end lost 3 bases, the J end lost 3 bases, and 14 bases lay between the germline ends. This CDR3 reads CATSSRRGNDYGYTL. The CDR3 nucleotides read TGTGCCACCAGCAGCCGTCGGGGGAACGACTATGGCTACACCCTC.

The V gene is TRBV5-1, the J gene TRBJ2-1, with 7 bases that match TRBD2. The CDR3 sequence is 16 residues long. The trim removed 2 bases at V and 4 bases at J, leaving 9 bases unmatched. Per germline, CDR1 SGHRS and CDR2 YFSETQ. The CDR3 DNA follows: TGCGCCAGCAGCTTAGAGGGGACTACCCTATACAATGAGCAGTTCTTC. Protein: CASSLEGTTLYNEQFF.

The chain combines TRBV28 with TRBJ2-1; possibly TRBD1 or TRBD2 for D (5 bases each). CDR1 and CDR2 from the germline V gene are MDHEN and SYDVKM. CDR3 length: 15 amino acids. V dropped 7 bases and J dropped 0 bases, with 13 bases sitting between them. The CDR3 region is CASIFSGGSYNEQFF. The CDR3 region has the DNA TGTGCCAGCATTTTCAGTGGGGGCTCCTACAATGAGCAGTTCTTC.

This CDR3 is CSVEGDRQGTSGLSSYNEQFF. The CDR3 region has the DNA TGCAGCGTTGAAGGGGACCGACAAGGGACTAGCGGGCTCAGCTCCTACAATGAGCAGTTCTTC. The chain combines TRBV29-1 with TRBJ2-1; 12 bases map to TRBD2. V gave up 1 base and J gave up 0 bases; unmatched junction bases: 16. The germline V gene has CDR1 SQVTM and CDR2 ANQGSEA. There are 21 residues in the CDR3.

This chain joins TRBV6-5 and TRBJ1-5; tentatively, D is TRBD1 (5 bases). Germline CDR1 MNHEY, CDR2 SVGAGI. The germline V and J ends were trimmed by 5 bases and 4 bases, with 15 bases remaining between them. This CDR3 contains 15 residues. The CDR3 sequence is CASSNRDGLNQPQHF. In nucleotides, the CDR3 is TGTGCCAGCAGTAATAGGGACGGCCTTAATCAGCCCCAGCATTTT.

The J gene is TRBJ2-5, the V gene TRBV7-9; no reliable D call. This CDR3 comprises 13 residues. Trimming took 4 bases from V and 0 from J, leaving 6 bases between them. Germline CDR1 and CDR2: SEHNR and FQNEAQ (reference sequence). The CDR3 here is CASSYGDQETQYF. The CDR3, as DNA: TGTGCCAGCAGCTACGGAGACCAAGAGACCCAGTACTTC.

This clone was counted a few times. The chain is built from TRBV4-1 and TRBJ1-1; no firm D call. Trimming took off 4 bases at V and 1 base at J, with 10 bases between the two ends. The CDR3 loop spans 14 amino acids. CDR1 is MGHRA and CDR2 is YSYEKL in the germline V gene. This CDR3 reads CASSPEVGNTEAFF. CDR3 coding DNA: TGCGCCAGCAGCCCTGAGGTGGGGAACACTGAAGCTTTCTTT.